This paragraph covers one T cell receptor (beta chain) sequence. Its antigen remains unidentified. The record has no base qualities; no much larger clone is one base away. This sample is drawn from a study of blood T cell repertoires in COVID-19 (dated by TCRdb to 2018 to 2020). For the study in its entirety: Collaborator samples came from the United States, Italy and Spain and covered acute and convalescent phases of COVID-19. The material from the prospective study consisted of cDNA or gDNA derived from T cells, B-cell-depleted T cells, or PBMCs. Sample metadata almost always included a de-identified subject ID, COVID-19 status, age in years and sex. Where available, HLA class I and class II types were obtained from metadata supplied by the sample provider rather than from assay-based typing. Samples came from the ongoing ImmuneRACE study (first 160 participants) plus 1,254 subjects from 6 global collaborators. The repertoires were released in a freely available public database intended as a resource for research on the immune response to SARS-CoV-2. Subjects who had been exposed to COVID-19, were actively infected with it, or had recovered from it provided the deeply sampled blood TCRbeta repertoires that made up the dataset. General conclusions and limits of the study: How much clinical and demographic metadata was included differed by source and by participant, and the metadata was provided uncurated.

Unmatched junction bases come to 6, with V trimmed by 6 bases and J by 4 bases. CDR1 and CDR2, per the germline V gene, are MNHNS and SASEGT. The cysteine opens and the phenylalanine closes a CDR3 of 15 amino acids. The read is trimmed to its CDR3 DNA, 45 bases read in frame from base 1. TCRbeta CDR3 regions were amplified from genomic DNA by means of the immunoSEQ Assay, a bias-controlled multiplex PCR. The paper's processing steps were these. Within the assay, amplification of reference gene primers was used to estimate how many nucleated cells each sample contained. Sequence reads were collapsed and filtered to measure the absolute abundance of every unique TCRbeta CDR3 rearrangement. For each sample, productive Simpson clonality was calculated as the square root of Simpson's diversity index over productive rearrangements. In its TCRdb copy, this immuneACCESS table keeps in-frame sequences only and misses some clones. Where compared with another copy, unresolved V genes explain less than half of these, and the others have no known cause. The V and J calls and clone size were taken over from that table, and D and trimming were inferred from the DNA. The sample data list around 260,000 clones, and roughly 87% of these were observed just once. About 14% of the sample is held by the ten biggest clonotypes.

The collaborating institutions used their own protocols to collect whole blood in K2EDTA tubes. For TCRbeta analysis, collaborators shipped samples in one of three forms: frozen whole blood, isolated PBMCs, or DNA extracted from either of those sample types. This chain joins TRBV6-1 to TRBJ1-5, and TRBD1 matches 10 of the central bases. What was sequenced was peripheral blood. This TCR came from a human donor in a cohort sampled during active COVID-19. The CDR3 sequence is CASSRDRGSNQPQHF. The sequenced DNA: TGTGCCAGCAGCCGGGACAGGGGATCTAATCAGCCCCAGCATTTT.